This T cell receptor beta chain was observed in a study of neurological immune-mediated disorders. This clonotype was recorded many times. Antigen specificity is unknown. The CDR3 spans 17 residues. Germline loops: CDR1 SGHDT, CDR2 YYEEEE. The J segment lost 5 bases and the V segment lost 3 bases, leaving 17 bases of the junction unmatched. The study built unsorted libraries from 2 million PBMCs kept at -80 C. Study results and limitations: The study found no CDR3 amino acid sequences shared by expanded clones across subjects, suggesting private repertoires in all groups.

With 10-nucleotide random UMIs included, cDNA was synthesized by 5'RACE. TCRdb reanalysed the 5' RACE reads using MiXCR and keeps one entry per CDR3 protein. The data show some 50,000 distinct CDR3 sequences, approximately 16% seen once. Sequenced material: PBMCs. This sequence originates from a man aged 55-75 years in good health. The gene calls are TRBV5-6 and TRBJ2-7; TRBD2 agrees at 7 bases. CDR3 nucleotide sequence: TGTGCCAGCAGCTCCCGTTCTAGCGGAAACCAAAGAAACGAGCAGTACTTC. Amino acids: CASSSRSSGNQRNEQYF.